The entry below gives a single TCR beta chain sequence along with its context. The source of the sample is a study of shared T cell receptors in the human thymus. Sequenced by immunoSEQ multiplex PCR; TCRdb stores in-frame clones only, minus some. Among about 660,000 clones, around 89% were seen once, and the ten largest hold 0.008% to 0.011%. CDR1 and CDR2 from the germline V gene are LGHNA and YNFKEQ. The CDR3 spans 16 residues. V lost 0 bases to trimming and J lost 3 bases, with 15 bases between them. The sample was also reused in another study, on human thymus T cells. In that study: During corrective heart surgery, resections were taken, and the thymus tissue came from them. As related research reported, thymic repertoires overlapped highly among unrelated individuals.

This TCR was sampled from a boy under two years old with a congenital heart defect. The genes are TRBV4-2 and TRBJ2-7, with D tentatively TRBD2 (6 bases). The specimen sequenced was thymocytes. The CDR3 is CASSQDLTGANYEQYF. As DNA, the CDR3 is TGTGCCAGCAGCCAAGATCTTACGGGAGCAAACTACGAGCAGTACTTC.